One and the same sample provided the 5 T cell receptor beta chains below, sequenced in a study of cytomegalovirus exposure and HLA in healthy donors. The primer mix had 60 Vbeta and 13 Jbeta primers. The data were produced by immunoSEQ multiplex PCR, yet TCRdb's version contains in-frame clones alone and is incomplete. This table holds about 160,000 clones, about 65% found once. Sequenced material: PBMCs. The source of these receptors is a middle-aged man in good health and CMV-seropositive.

The chain couples TRBV5-1 to TRBJ1-1; 11 bases map to TRBD1. The germline gives CDR1 SGHRS, CDR2 YFSETQ. With 4 bases clipped from V and 3 bases from J, the junction kept 5 bases outside the gene matches. The CDR3 length is 15 residues. Here the CDR3 DNA reads TGCGCCAGCAGCCTCCGGGACAGGGGGGACACTGAAGCTTTCTTT. This codes for CASSLRDRGDTEAFF.

Worth noting for this clone: One junction end disagrees with the germline gene, perhaps due to a read error. The genes are TRBV7-9 and TRBJ2-7; no firm D call. Germline-derived CDR1 and CDR2 are SEHNR and FQNEAQ (reference sequence). The CDR3 consists of 12 residues. CDR3 in DNA: TGTTCCAGCAGCTTAGGTCTGTACGAGCAGTACTTC. Protein product: CSSSLGLYEQYF.

The chain has TRBV4-3 and TRBJ2-1, with 7 bases aligning to TRBD1. Germline lookup yields CDR1 LGHNA and CDR2 YSLEER. Trimming removed 1 base from V and 9 bases from J; junction bases left unmatched: 12. This CDR3 has 16 amino acids. In nucleotides, the CDR3 is TGCGCCAGCAGCCAAGTGGAAGACAGGGCCTTGGGTGAGCAGTTCTTC. Protein product: CASSQVEDRALGEQFF.

This chain links TRBV2 with TRBJ1-5; 8 positions agree with TRBD1. The trim removed 4 bases at V and 6 bases at J, leaving 8 bases unmatched. The CDR3 covers 15 residues. Per the germline V gene, CDR1 is SNHLY and CDR2 is FYNNEI. The chain's CDR3 is CASSATDRAGQPQHF. The CDR3 DNA sequence: TGTGCCAGCAGTGCCACGGACAGGGCGGGTCAGCCCCAGCATTTT.

This clone appeared a single time. The rearrangement uses TRBV2 and TRBJ1-5; 9 bases map to TRBD1. CDR1 is SNHLY and CDR2 is FYNNEI in the germline V gene. Germline trimming cut 2 bases from V and 5 bases from J; bases unmatched to any gene: 13. The CDR3 runs to 18 residues. The CDR3, as DNA: TGTGCCAGCAGTGAACGGATACCGGGACAGGGATACTATCAGCCCCAGCATTTT. Protein sequence: CASSERIPGQGYYQPQHF.